The 7 T cell receptor beta chains presented below share a single source sample, sequenced in a study of blood T cell repertoires in COVID-19. Produced via immunoSEQ multiplex PCR; TCRdb's table is partial and in-frame only. The sample records over 100,000 clones, 65% to 90% being singletons. Sequenced: peripheral blood. Receptor source: an elderly man with acute or convalescent COVID-19.

The chain joins TRBV4-1 to TRBJ2-1; TRBD2 agrees at 11 bases. The trim removed 1 base at V and 2 bases at J, leaving 4 bases unmatched. The germline CDR1 and CDR2 sequences are MGHRA and YSYEKL. The CDR3 has 17 amino acids. CDR3 bases: TGCGCCAGCAGCCAAGGGAGTAGCGGGGGGGCCTACAATGAGCAGTTCTTC. Translating it yields CASSQGSSGGAYNEQFF.

In nucleotides, the CDR3 is TGCGCCAGCAGCTTGGATTGGAGTAGCTCCTACGAGCAGTACTTC. Its protein product is CASSLDWSSSYEQYF. J is TRBJ2-7 and V is TRBV5-1; no definite D call. Germline lookup yields CDR1 SGHRS and CDR2 YFSETQ. This CDR3 is built from 15 residues. V lost 0 bases to trimming and J lost 0 bases, with 10 bases between them.

As DNA, the CDR3 is TGCGCCAGCAGCCAATGGCGGGGAGTTGGAAACACCATATATTTT. Amino acid sequence: CASSQWRGVGNTIYF. The rearrangement joins TRBV4-3 to TRBJ1-3, with D unclear. The CDR3 contains 15 residues. From germline, CDR1 is LGHNA and CDR2 YSLEER. The V gene lost 2 bases and the J gene lost 3 bases, with 11 bases spanning the gap.

This chain joins TRBV5-1 and TRBJ1-1; perhaps TRBD1 as D (6 bases). The CDR3 is 16 residues long. CDR1 is SGHRS and CDR2 is YFSETQ in the germline V gene. V was clipped by 0 bases and J by 6 bases, with 18 bases between them. CDR3 sequence (DNA): TGCGCCAGCAGCTTGGATCCAGGGGTTTGGATGGCTGAAGCTTTCTTT. It is translated as CASSLDPGVWMAEAFF. The full variable domain, in which reference TRBV5-1 and TRBJ1-1 provide the parts outside the CDR3, is KAGVTQTPRYLIKTRGQQVTLSCSPISGHRSVSWYQQTPGQGLQFLFEYFSETQRNKGNFPGRFSGRQFSNSRSEMNVSTLELGDSALYLCASSLDPGVWMAEAFFGQGTRLTVV.

The chain carries TRBV7-2 and TRBJ1-2, with D maybe TRBD1 (6 bases). CDR3 length: 13 amino acids. Trimming took 3 bases from V and 2 from J, leaving 7 bases between them. Germline-derived CDR1 and CDR2 are SGHTA and FQGNSA. CDR3 sequence: CASSFDRNYGYTF. The CDR3 bases are TGTGCCAGCAGCTTTGACAGGAACTATGGCTACACCTTC.

The chain links TRBV10-3 to TRBJ1-5; a weak D match, TRBD1 (6 bases). The V gene's germline CDR1 is ENHRY and CDR2 SYGVKD. This CDR3 region has 15 residues. V was shortened by 0 bases and J by 7 bases, with 13 bases between the two germline ends. CDR3 sequence (DNA): TGTGCCATCAGTGAGTCGAACAGGGAAGGGCAGCCCCAGCATTTT. Its protein product is CAISESNREGQPQHF.

The gene calls are TRBV9 and TRBJ1-5; 9 bases match TRBD1. V shed 0 bases, J shed 6 bases, and the junction held 4 bases outside the gene matches. The CDR3 has 15 residues. CDR1 and CDR2 (germline): SGDLS, YYNGEE. CDR3 DNA sequence: TGTGCCAGCAGCGTAGGACAGGGGGTTTCTCAGCCCCAGCATTTT. Protein: CASSVGQGVSQPQHF.